This TCR beta chain was sequenced in a study of T cells after somatic rescue of genetic block. Germline V CDR1 and CDR2: SNHLY, FYNNEI. Trimming took 5 bases from V and 5 from J, leaving 10 bases between them. This CDR3 region has 13 residues. Using immunoSEQ multiplex PCR, the repertoire was profiled, and TCRdb retains in-frame clones only, with some absent. Here the sample spans 110,000 or so clones, 90% to 95% being singletons. Sample: peripheral blood mononuclear cells (PBMCs). The receptor's source is a woman aged 18 to 35. The chain carries TRBV2 and TRBJ1-5; D remains unclear. The CDR3, as DNA: TGTGCCAGCAGTTCGGGGATTTATCAGCCCCAGCATTTT. It translates to CASSSGIYQPQHF.